Following are 24 T cell receptor beta chains from one sample sequenced in a study of breast tumors, draining lymph nodes, adjacent tissues. Samples came from axillary lymph nodes draining the breast cancer. One entry per CDR3 protein, called by TCRdb with MiXCR from the multiplex PCR reads. The sample has under 350,000 distinct CDR3 sequences; around 30% are singletons. The specimen was axillary lymph node tissue. All receptors derive from a female donor with breast cancer. Some clones in this sample may be carry-over from other donors' samples.

This rearrangement joins TRBV10-1 to TRBJ2-5; 13 nucleotides agree with TRBD2. There are 15 residues in the CDR3. Trimming removed 4 bases from V and 5 bases from J; junction bases left unmatched: 4. CDR1 and CDR2 (germline): WNHNN, SYGVQD (reference sequence). The DNA for the CDR3 is TGCGCCAGCAGTGGGACTAGCGGGAGCGATGAGACCCAGTACTTC. Translated, it gives CASSGTSGSDETQYF.

This clonotype came up many times. The chain recombines TRBV20-1 with TRBJ2-7, with D perhaps given as TRBD1 or TRBD2 (5 bases each). The CDR3 runs to 11 residues. The V end was cut by 5 bases, the J end by 9 bases, with 14 bases between. Per the germline V gene, CDR1 is DFQATT and CDR2 is SNEGSKA (reference sequence). The CDR3 bases are TGCAGTGCTGGGGACGTGGGCCGGCAGTACTTC. This gives the protein CSAGDVGRQYF.

This clonotype came up a few times. A single base separates this from a much larger clone, so it may be a read error. This chain uses TRBV5-5 with TRBJ2-5; the D call may be TRBD1 or TRBD2 (5 bases each). CDR3 length: 16 residues. Between the trimmed V and J ends, which lost 7 bases and 1 base, there was a span of 20 bases. CDR1 and CDR2 (germline): SGHKS, YYEKEE (reference sequence). The CDR3 loop is CASEGVGPAVQETQYF. DNA of the CDR3: TGTGCCAGCGAAGGAGTGGGACCAGCGGTCCAAGAGACCCAGTACTTC.

This clonotype came up a few times. This chain joins TRBV5-1 and TRBJ2-4, with a weak D call TRBD2 (5 bases). Germline CDR1 and CDR2: SGHRS and YFSETQ. This CDR3 region has 15 residues. V gave up 4 bases and J gave up 8 bases, with 19 bases separating them. The CDR3 nucleotides are TGCGCCAGCAGCCTAACGACCCCAATGGGAGACATTCAGTACTTC. Amino acid sequence: CASSLTTPMGDIQYF.

In its sample, this clonotype was seen a few times. CDR3 bases: TGTGCCAGCAGCGCCGGAAATCGGGGGAACATTCAGTACTTC. Translated, it gives CASSAGNRGNIQYF. The gene calls are TRBV9 and TRBJ2-4; tentative D call: TRBD2 (6 bases). Germline assignment: CDR1 SGDLS and CDR2 YYNGEE. V lost 3 bases, J lost 7 bases, and 14 bases lay in between. The CDR3 has 14 residues.

Regarding this clonotype: The germline gene is not matched at one end of the junction; a read error may be the cause. The chain couples TRBV7-6 to TRBJ2-7; perhaps TRBD2 as D (6 bases). The germline gives CDR1 SGHVS, CDR2 FNYEAQ. The CDR3 loop spans 14 amino acids. The CDR3 bases are TGTGCCAGCAACCTCTATAGCGGCCCCTACAAGCAGTACTTC. This codes for CASNLYSGPYKQYF.

In its sample, this clonotype was seen many times. V gene TRBV5-4 combines with J gene TRBJ2-5; TRBD2 might be the D (7 bases). The germline V gene has CDR1 SGHNT and CDR2 YYREEE (reference sequence). V was pared by 1 base and J by 5 bases, with 15 bases between. The CDR3 extends over 15 amino acids. In DNA form, the CDR3 reads TGTGCCAGCAGCTTGTCTCCGGGGGGCAGTGAGACCCAGTACTTC. Translated: CASSLSPGGSETQYF.

This clonotype has ten or more counts. The chain links TRBV10-3 to TRBJ2-3; 11 bases are a match to TRBD2. This CDR3 has 14 residues. V lost 10 bases and J lost 5; bases outside the gene matches: 8. The germline V gene encodes CDR1 ENHRY and CDR2 SYGVKD. This CDR3 reads CASQLAGEGDTQYF. The CDR3 DNA follows: TGTGCCAGCCAACTAGCGGGAGAGGGAGATACGCAGTATTTT.

This clonotype occurred many times. The rearrangement uses TRBV20-1 and TRBJ2-1; 14 bases map to TRBD2. V was pared by 2 bases and J by 6 bases, with 12 bases of the junction left unmatched. CDR1 is DFQATT, CDR2 SNEGSKA, per germline (reference sequence). The CDR3 is 18 residues long. The CDR3 is CSARSDRLAGGHPNEQFF. The CDR3 bases are TGCAGTGCTAGATCCGACAGACTAGCGGGAGGGCACCCCAATGAGCAGTTCTTC.

This chain connects TRBV2 to TRBJ2-6; tentatively, D is TRBD2 (7 bases). The CDR3 sequence is 15 residues long. V shed 6 bases and J shed 2 bases, with 11 bases lying between them. The germline V gene has CDR1 SNHLY and CDR2 FYNNEI. The CDR3 spells CASRGGLTGANVLTF. DNA of the CDR3: TGTGCCAGCAGGGGGGGGCTTACTGGGGCCAACGTCCTGACTTTC.

This clonotype was seen repeatedly, ten times or more. The V and J genes are TRBV24-1 and TRBJ1-2; 8 bases fit TRBD1. This CDR3 spans 14 amino acids. Germline CDR1 and CDR2: KGHDR and SFDVKD. After removal of 4 bases from V and 5 bases from J, the junction contained 5 bases not matched to a gene. This CDR3 is CATSDRGPPYGYTF. In nucleotides, the CDR3 is TGTGCCACCAGTGACAGGGGGCCCCCGTATGGCTACACCTTC.

As to this clonotype: A read error is possible here, since a much larger clone lies one base away. This rearrangement joins TRBV20-1 to TRBJ2-7; 10 bases are a match to TRBD2. This CDR3 has 14 amino acids. The V and J ends lost 3 bases and 7 bases, in that order; junction bases with no gene match: 9. From germline, CDR1 is DFQATT and CDR2 SNEGSKA (reference sequence). CDR3 coding DNA: TGCAGTGCTAGCAGGACTAGCGGACACAATGAGCAGTACTTC. It is translated as CSASRTSGHNEQYF.

In its sample, this clonotype was seen many times. The gene calls are TRBV19 and TRBJ2-7; no clear D. The CDR3 has 13 residues. Trimming took off 3 bases at V and 4 bases at J, with 10 bases between the two ends. Germline V gives CDR1 LNHDA, CDR2 SQIVND (reference sequence). This CDR3 reads CASSISPFYEQYF. CDR3 sequence (DNA): TGTGCCAGTAGTATTTCCCCTTTTTACGAGCAGTACTTC.

The sample holds one count of this clonotype. A read error may explain this, as a much larger clone is one base away. The genes are TRBV14 and TRBJ2-7; 7 bases align to TRBD2. Germline CDR1 reads SGHDN; CDR2 reads FVKESK. The CDR3 length is 16 residues. This chain's CDR3 is CASGQGSRTSVWEQYF. The CDR3 DNA follows: TGTGCCAGCGGCCAAGGGTCCCGAACTAGCGTATGGGAGCAGTACTTC.

This clonotype was observed at least ten times. The CDR3 region has the DNA TGTGCCAGCACCCACAGCCAAGAGACCCAGTACTTC. Its translation: CASTHSQETQYF. The rearrangement links TRBV2 to TRBJ2-5; D gene unclear. The CDR3 totals 12 residues. Trimming removed 7 bases from V and 1 base from J, with 7 bases in between. CDR1 and CDR2 from the germline V gene are SNHLY and FYNNEI. Complete variable domain (other parts from reference TRBV2 and TRBJ2-5): EPEVTQTPSHQVTQMGQEVILRCVPISNHLYFYWYRQILGQKVEFLVSFYNNEISEKSEIFDDQFSVERPDGSNFTLKIRSTKLEDSAMYFCASTHSQETQYFGPGTRLLVL.

There are many counts of this clonotype. The chain combines TRBV19 with TRBJ1-5, with TRBD1 as a possible D gene (5 bases). Germline values: CDR1 LNHDA, CDR2 SQIVND (reference sequence). Trimming stripped 2 bases from V and 3 bases from J, with 11 bases between. The CDR3 covers 15 residues. As DNA, the CDR3 is TGTGCCAGTAGTATAATCGGGGGTTACAATCAGCCCCAGCATTTT. It is translated as CASSIIGGYNQPQHF.

This chain connects TRBV15 to TRBJ2-4; maybe TRBD2 (7 bases). The CDR3 runs 18 residues. CDR1 and CDR2 from the germline V gene are LNHNV and YYDKDF (reference sequence). The V end lost 0 bases, the J end lost 0 bases, and 15 bases lay between the germline ends. The CDR3 DNA sequence: TGTGCCACCAGCAGAGATCAAGGGGGAGGGGTAGCCAAAAACATTCAGTACTTC. It encodes CATSRDQGGGVAKNIQYF.

This clonotype has ten or more counts. V gene TRBV7-2 combines with J gene TRBJ2-2; 7 bases match TRBD2. Germline loops: CDR1 SGHTA, CDR2 FQGNSA. This CDR3 is 15 amino acids long. With 3 bases clipped from V and 1 base from J, the junction kept 2 bases outside the gene matches. CDR3 in DNA: TGTGCCAGCAGCTTGACTAGCCTGAACACCGGGGAGCTGTTTTTT. It yields the protein CASSLTSLNTGELFF.

The sample holds many counts of this clonotype. The chain has TRBV2 and TRBJ2-7; D is uncertain. CDR3 length: 12 amino acids. V lost 6 bases and J lost 10, with 16 bases in between. Germline CDR1 SNHLY, CDR2 FYNNEI. CDR3 DNA sequence: TGTGCCAGCAGCCCCGCCGGCACAACCCAGTACTTC. Protein product: CASSPAGTTQYF.

This clonotype has at least ten counts. V is TRBV20-1 and J is TRBJ2-7; TRBD2 matches 7 bases. The germline V gene encodes CDR1 DFQATT and CDR2 SNEGSKA (reference sequence). CDR3 size: 15 residues. V was clipped by 0 bases and J by 5 bases; unmatched bases: 10. The CDR3 coding sequence is TGCAGTGCTAGAGATGGAGCCGGGAGGAGCCACGAGCAGTACTTC. This codes for CSARDGAGRSHEQYF.

There are a few counts of this clonotype. The chain is built from TRBV27 and TRBJ2-5; 9 bases line up with TRBD2. V was clipped by 3 bases and J by 4 bases; unmatched bases: 6. This CDR3 spans 15 amino acids. Germline CDR1 MNHEY, CDR2 SMNVEV (reference sequence). DNA for the CDR3: TGTGCCAGCAGTTTCAGACTAGCGGATTCAGAGACCCAGTACTTC. Translation gives CASSFRLADSETQYF.

V usage is TRBV4-3 and J usage is TRBJ2-2; D gene ambiguous. CDR3 length: 13 amino acids. Germline V lookup: CDR1 LGHNA, CDR2 YSLEER. Trimming cost V 4 bases and J 5 bases, with 8 bases left between them. CDR3 in amino acids: CASSPRKTGELFF. DNA for the CDR3: TGCGCCAGCAGCCCACGGAAAACCGGGGAGCTGTTTTTT.

This clonotype showed up many times. This sequence joins TRBV7-3 and TRBJ2-6, with unresolved D. V lost 2 bases and J 2 bases, leaving 7 bases between the germline ends. Germline values: CDR1 SGHTA, CDR2 FQGTGA. The CDR3 is made up of 15 amino acids. CDR3 in DNA: TGTGCCAGCAGCTTAGCCTTCACTGGGGCCAACGTCCTGACTTTC. Protein sequence: CASSLAFTGANVLTF.

This clonotype was detected many times. V and J are TRBV24-1 and TRBJ2-2, with D perhaps TRBD2 (6 bases). Germline V gene lookup returns CDR1 KGHDR and CDR2 SFDVKD. Trimming took off 6 bases at V and 0 bases at J, with 10 bases between the two ends. CDR3 length: 15 amino acids. The CDR3 loop is CATSSRGANTGELFF. The CDR3 region has the DNA TGTGCCACCAGTTCTCGCGGGGCGAACACCGGGGAGCTGTTTTTT.